A selection of T cell receptor beta chains follows, all from one sample in a study of Graves' ophthalmopathy and Graves' hyperthyroidism. MiXCR, applied by TCRdb to the multiplex PCR reads, yields one record per CDR3 protein. The table has under 250,000 distinct CDR3 sequences, approximately 28% seen once. The sample consisted of peripheral blood. The receptors come from a man aged 50-59 years with Graves' ophthalmopathy. Each CDR3 is given with its conserved first and last residue. Each record gives: J gene, clone size, D gene, V gene, CDR3 DNA, CDR3 protein. The D gene is left open where the match is weak. Where a row states a size, it is once, few, many or the class of an expanded clone; other rows omit it.

>TRBJ1-3|NA|NA|TRBV6-1
TGTGCCAGCGTAGACAGCTCTGGAAACACCATATATTTT
CASVDSSGNTIYF
>TRBJ1-1|many|NA|TRBV20-1
TGCAGTGCTAGGGGTGGGGGGAACACTGAAGCTTTCTTT
CSARGGGNTEAFF
>TRBJ2-5|many|TRBD1|TRBV28
TGTGCCAGCAGGGGACAGCGGCAATTGCTGACCCAGTACTTC
CASRGQRQLLTQYF
>TRBJ2-7|many|NA|TRBV7-6
TGTGCCAGCAGCTTAGGGGGAGCAGGGTACTACGAGCAGTACTTC
CASSLGGAGYYEQYF
>TRBJ2-5|many|NA|TRBV2
TGTGCCAGCAGTGCCGGACTACAAGAGACCCAGTACTTC
CASSAGLQETQYF
>TRBJ2-5|many|NA|TRBV30
TGTGCCTGGAGTGGGCCCCCCGGGACCCAGTACTTC
CAWSGPPGTQYF
>TRBJ2-2|many|NA|TRBV11-3
TGTGCCAGCAGCTTAGAGGGGAGGACCCACACCGGGGAGCTGTTTTTT
CASSLEGRTHTGELFF
>TRBJ2-2|many|TRBD2|TRBV12-3/TRBV12-4
TGTGCCAGCGGGGGGGGAGGCGGGGAGCTGTTTTTT
CASGGGGGELFF
>TRBJ1-6|few|NA|TRBV27
TGTGCCAGCAGTTTCCGGGACGGACCAAATTCACCCCTCCACTTT
CASSFRDGPNSPLHF
>TRBJ1-2|NA|NA|TRBV28
TGTGCCAGCAGTTTCCAAGGCTGGACAGTCCAAGCTAACTATGGCTACACCTTC
CASSFQGWTVQANYGYTF
>TRBJ1-2|NA|TRBD1|TRBV6-5
TGTGCCAGCAGTTACTCAGGGGGCAACTATGGCTACACCTTC
CASSYSGGNYGYTF
>TRBJ1-5|NA|NA|TRBV7-3
TGTGCCAGCAGCCTCACGGGCATTTCCCGCGATCAGCCCCAGCATTTT
CASSLTGISRDQPQHF
>TRBJ2-4|NA|NA|TRBV7-2
TGTGCCAGCAGCTTAGGCAGGGAAAACATTCAGTACTTC
CASSLGRENIQYF
>TRBJ1-3|many|NA|TRBV18
TGTGCCAGCTCCCAAGACGCAGCCAGCTCTGGAAACACCATATATTTT
CASSQDAASSGNTIYF
>TRBJ1-1|NA|NA|TRBV12-3/TRBV12-4
TGTGCCAGCAGTTCCCTTTTGGGGCACACTGAAGCTTTCTTT
CASSSLLGHTEAFF
>TRBJ2-5|many|NA|TRBV20-1
TGCAGTGCTACCGACCTGGTGGACCCTAGGGAGACCCAGTACTTC
CSATDLVDPRETQYF
>TRBJ2-7|many|TRBD2|TRBV12-3/TRBV12-4
TGTGCCAGCAGCTTAGCGGGTGAGGGATCCTACGAGCAGTACTTC
CASSLAGEGSYEQYF
>TRBJ2-2|many|NA|TRBV20-1
TGCAGTGCAACTGGATTCGGGACTCTCAACACCGGGGAGCTGTTTTTT
CSATGFGTLNTGELFF
>TRBJ1-5|NA|NA|TRBV12-3/TRBV12-4
TGTGCCAGCAGTTTTGGGGCAAATCAGCCCCAGCATTTT
CASSFGANQPQHF
>TRBJ2-2|many|TRBD2|TRBV6-2/TRBV6-3
TGTGCCAGCAGTTACCGGACTAGCGGGAGTTTTCGGGCCGGGGAGCTGTTTTTT
CASSYRTSGSFRAGELFF
>TRBJ2-7|many|NA|TRBV6-4
TGTGCCAGCAGTGACCGAGGGACAAGCCACATTAACTACTACGAGCAGTACTTC
CASSDRGTSHINYYEQYF
>TRBJ2-7|NA|NA|TRBV19
TGTGCCAGTGGTATAGCCGGCAGCTACGAGCAGTACTTC
CASGIAGSYEQYF
>TRBJ2-7|NA|NA|TRBV6-1
TGTGCCAGCACTGATCTAAGTACCTACGAGCAGTACTTC
CASTDLSTYEQYF
>TRBJ2-7|few|TRBD1|TRBV19
TGTGCCAGTAGCCGGGCCCGTGACAGGGACGTCGTGCAGTACTTC
CASSRARDRDVVQYF
>TRBJ1-2|NA|TRBD1|TRBV30
TGTGCCTGGAGTGTCCCGGGACAGCCGAACTATGGCTACACCTTC
CAWSVPGQPNYGYTF
>TRBJ1-3|many|NA|TRBV7-9
TGTGCCAGCAGCGGTCCGGGGACCCAAGGAGACACCATATATTTT
CASSGPGTQGDTIYF
>TRBJ2-7|once|TRBD1|TRBV28
TGTGCCAGCAGTCCAGGACAGGGGGGAGTCTACGAGCAGTACTTC
CASSPGQGGVYEQYF
>TRBJ2-7|many|TRBD2|TRBV28
TGTGCCAGCAGTCTACATAGCGGGAGACGCTACGAGCAGTACTTC
CASSLHSGRRYEQYF
>TRBJ2-7|many|NA|TRBV6-5
TGTGCCAGCAGCCGCCGGGACCCTGGGAACGAGCAGTACTTC
CASSRRDPGNEQYF
>TRBJ2-7|NA|NA|TRBV6-2/TRBV6-3
TGTGCCAGCAGTTATTTTGGGACCCCTAGAACCTACGAGCAGTACTTC
CASSYFGTPRTYEQYF
>TRBJ1-1|few|NA|TRBV11-2
TGTGCCAGCAGCTTAGGTGGTGCCCGAAACACTGAAGCTTTCTTT
CASSLGGARNTEAFF
>TRBJ2-4|many|NA|TRBV24-1
TGTGCCACCAGTAGCTCGGTGGCCAAAAACATTCAGTACTTC
CATSSSVAKNIQYF
>TRBJ2-2|NA|NA|TRBV4-1
TGCGCCAGCAGCCAAGATTGGAGGGCCAGGACCGGGGAGCTGTTTTTT
CASSQDWRARTGELFF
>TRBJ2-4|many|NA|TRBV6-2/TRBV6-3
TGTGCCAGCAGCCCTGCTTCTAGCCTGTTCCCGGACATTCAGTACTTC
CASSPASSLFPDIQYF
>TRBJ1-1|many|NA|TRBV5-1
TGCGCCAGCATCACTTACAGGGAAGAGGACACTGAAGCTTTCTTT
CASITYREEDTEAFF
>TRBJ2-5|NA|TRBD1|TRBV6-1
TGTGCCAGCAGGGGTAAAACAGGGGGCGCAGAGACCCAGTACTTC
CASRGKTGGAETQYF
>TRBJ2-7|many|NA|TRBV18
TGTGCCAGCTCACTTTCCGCCGGTTTGGCGGGCGCGTCCTACGAGCAGTACTTC
CASSLSAGLAGASYEQYF
>TRBJ2-5|many|NA|TRBV29-1
TGCAGCGTTGAGCGGGGGCAGGAGACCCAGTACTTC
CSVERGQETQYF
>TRBJ1-1|many|NA|TRBV27
TGTGCCAGCAGCACAACAACGGTGAACACTGAAGCTTTCTTT
CASSTTTVNTEAFF
>TRBJ2-4|many|TRBD1|TRBV28
TGTGCCAGCAGTTTTAGCCCCGAGGGACAGACAGCCAAAAACATTCAGTACTTC
CASSFSPEGQTAKNIQYF
>TRBJ1-2|many|NA|TRBV6-5
TGTGCCAGCAGTTCTGGAGTCTCCTATGGCTACACCTTC
CASSSGVSYGYTF
>TRBJ1-5|many|NA|TRBV28
TGTGCCAGCACCGTGAGGAGACGCAATCAGCCCCAGCATTTT
CASTVRRRNQPQHF
>TRBJ1-1|many|NA|TRBV7-2
TGTGCCAGCAGCGTACAGGGAACGAACACTGAAGCTTTCTTT
CASSVQGTNTEAFF
>TRBJ2-2|many|NA|TRBV28
TGTGCCAGCACCCCGGTCTCCTACACCGGGGAGCTGTTTTTT
CASTPVSYTGELFF
>TRBJ2-5|many|TRBD2|TRBV20-1
TGCAGTGCTAGATCGATAGTTGGGGAGGGCTACCAAGAGACCCAGTACTTC
CSARSIVGEGYQETQYF
>TRBJ1-1|many|NA|TRBV29-1
TGCAGCGCTGTGGACAACTGGGGGACTGAAGCTTTCTTT
CSAVDNWGTEAFF
>TRBJ2-5|once|NA|TRBV30
TGTGCCTGGAGTGTAGAGGGGGAGACCCAGTACTTC
CAWSVEGETQYF
>TRBJ2-2|NA|NA|TRBV4-3
TGCGCCAGCAGCCAAGGAGCAGGGACGAACACCGGGGAGCTGTTTTTT
CASSQGAGTNTGELFF
>TRBJ2-7|many|TRBD2|TRBV20-1
TGCAGTGCCAGGACGGGGGGACCTTACGAGCAGTACTTC
CSARTGGPYEQYF
>TRBJ1-6|many|NA|TRBV12-3/TRBV12-4
TGTGCCAGCAGACCCGGACAGCGTCGTTCACCCCTCCACTTT
CASRPGQRRSPLHF
>TRBJ1-1|many|NA|TRBV6-1
TGTGCCAGCAGTGACAGGGTCGGGGACACTGAAGCTTTCTTT
CASSDRVGDTEAFF
>TRBJ2-7|many|TRBD2|TRBV28
TGTGCCAGCAGCCGCCCAGCGGGAGGAGGCGAGCAGTACTTC
CASSRPAGGGEQYF